This T cell receptor (beta chain) emerged from a study of blood T cell repertoires in COVID-19. As for the study in general: The study drew acute and convalescent COVID-19 samples from the United States, Italy and Spain. Sources were T cells, B-cell-depleted T cells, or PBMCs; the material itself was cDNA or gDNA.

This CDR3 is 14 amino acids long. Per the germline V gene, CDR1 is SGHRS and CDR2 is YFSETQ. V dropped 4 bases and J dropped 1 base, with 11 bases sitting between them. How the authors handled the data: Nucleated cell counts were estimated from reference gene primer amplification. The assay was immunoSEQ multiplex PCR, and TCRdb's table has in-frame clones only and misses some. Clone size and the V and J calls come from that table; the DNA yielded D and trimming. The sample yields over 25,000 clones, about four fifths seen once. V and J are TRBV5-1 and TRBJ1-1, with D possibly TRBD1 on 5 matching bases. Sequences were obtained from peripheral blood. This TCR came from an elderly woman with acute or convalescent COVID-19. CDR3 protein: CASSPTGRNTEAFF. CDR3 coding DNA: TGCGCCAGCAGCCCCACAGGAAGGAACACTGAAGCTTTCTTT. Variable domain in full (rest from reference TRBV5-1 and TRBJ1-1): KAGVTQTPRYLIKTRGQQVTLSCSPISGHRSVSWYQQTPGQGLQFLFEYFSETQRNKGNFPGRFSGRQFSNSRSEMNVSTLELGDSALYLCASSPTGRNTEAFFGQGTRLTVV.